The next 22 T cell receptor beta chains were all read from a single sample in a study of early T cells in non-severe SARS-CoV-2 infection. TCRdb reanalysed the 5' RACE reads using MiXCR and keeps one entry per CDR3 protein. Seen here are around 79,000 distinct CDR3 sequences, 11% observed once, and the top ten hold around 13%. The sample was whole blood, taken at baseline. All receptors come from an adult who was a healthcare worker with PCR-confirmed SARS-CoV-2 infection or an uninfected control (not recorded which).

This clonotype came up many times. V usage is TRBV20-1 and J usage is TRBJ1-4, with D perhaps matching TRBD1 (6 bases). V lost 6 bases and J 0 bases, leaving 11 bases between the germline ends. CDR1 DFQATT and CDR2 SNEGSKA come from the germline V gene (reference sequence). The CDR3 consists of 14 residues. CDR3 DNA: TGCAGTGCCCCCTCAGGGGCAACTAATGAAAAACTGTTTTTT. This encodes CSAPSGATNEKLFF.

The rearrangement joins TRBV19 to TRBJ1-5; D is unresolved. Germline CDR1 and CDR2: LNHDA and SQIVND (reference sequence). The CDR3 has 13 amino acids. V was cut by 5 bases and J by 5 bases, with 10 bases left in between. The CDR3 nucleotides read TGTGCCAGTAGTGACCAGAAAGATCAGCCCCAGCATTTT. Protein product: CASSDQKDQPQHF.

This clonotype has ten or more counts. V usage is TRBV11-2 and J usage is TRBJ2-1, with 11 bases aligning to TRBD1. Germline V CDR1 and CDR2: SGHAT, FQNNGV. The V segment lost 5 bases and the J segment 2 bases; nucleotides outside the gene matches: 5. The CDR3 totals 16 residues. CDR3 nucleotide sequence: TGTGCCAGCAGCCCGTGGACAGGGGGCGCCTACAATGAGCAGTTCTTC. The encoded protein is CASSPWTGGAYNEQFF.

The V and J genes are TRBV20-1 and TRBJ2-1, with D possibly matching TRBD2 (7 bases). The germline CDR1 and CDR2 sequences are DFQATT and SNEGSKA (reference sequence). V was clipped by 1 base and J by 13 bases, with 14 bases between them. The CDR3 runs to 12 residues. CDR3 sequence (DNA): TGCAGTGCTAGAGTAGAGGGGGGGCTTCAGTTCTTC. This codes for CSARVEGGLQFF.

This clonotype showed up just a few times. The chain couples TRBV11-2 to TRBJ2-7; 11 bases are a match to TRBD2. The V segment lost 1 base and the J segment 6 bases; nucleotides outside the gene matches: 8. Germline V lookup: CDR1 SGHAT, CDR2 FQNNGV. CDR3 length equals 16 residues. DNA of the CDR3: TGTGCCAGCAGCTTAGGCCGGACTAGCGGGTCCATCGAGCAGTACTTC. Its protein is CASSLGRTSGSIEQYF.

A few counts support this clonotype. J is TRBJ2-3 and V is TRBV29-1; D not resolved. Germline V lookup: CDR1 SQVTM, CDR2 ANQGSEA. The V end lost 5 bases, the J end lost 2 bases, and 8 bases lay between the germline ends. The CDR3 has 12 residues. The CDR3 protein is CSVLGNTDTQYF. CDR3 sequence (DNA): TGCAGCGTTTTGGGGAACACAGATACGCAGTATTTT.

The table lists this clonotype with many counts. V is TRBV6-5 and J is TRBJ1-1, with D perhaps matching TRBD1 (6 bases). The germline V and J ends were trimmed by 5 bases and 8 bases, with 12 bases remaining between them. Germline V CDR1 and CDR2: MNHEY, SVGAGI. The CDR3 spans 12 residues. CDR3 nucleotides: TGTGCCAGCAGTAGGGGGACGGCCGAAGCTTTCTTT. It specifies CASSRGTAEAFF.

The chain links TRBV3-1 to TRBJ2-5; D is possibly TRBD1 or TRBD2 (5 bases each). V was shortened by 4 bases and J by 2 bases, with 14 bases between the two germline ends. Per germline, CDR1 LGHDT and CDR2 YNNKEL (reference sequence). The length of the CDR3 is 15 residues. CDR3 loop: CASSRFGAWQETQYF. CDR3 nucleotides: TGTGCCAGCAGCCGTTTCGGGGCCTGGCAAGAGACCCAGTACTTC.

This clonotype was detected many times. The CDR3 region has the DNA TGTGCCAGCAGCCGGACAGACTTCTACACCTTC. Translating gives CASSRTDFYTF. The genes are TRBV7-9 and TRBJ1-2, with D perhaps matching TRBD1 (6 bases). This CDR3 spans 11 amino acids. V lost 5 bases to trimming and J lost 10 bases, with 11 bases between them. Looked up from germline, CDR1 is SEHNR and CDR2 is FQNEAQ (reference sequence). The full variable domain, in which reference TRBV7-9 and TRBJ1-2 provide the parts outside the CDR3, is DTGVSQNPRHKITKRGQNVTFRCDPISEHNRLYWYRQTLGQGPEFLTYFQNEAQLEKSRLLSDRFSAERPKGSFSTLEIQRTEQGDSAMYLCASSRTDFYTFGSGTRLTVV.

This clonotype has only a few counts. The CDR3 DNA reads TGTGCCAGCAGTTTTACTCCTAGCACAGATACGCAGTATTTT. This translates into CASSFTPSTDTQYF. The V and J genes are TRBV9 and TRBJ2-3; D is ambiguous. Looked up from germline, CDR1 is SGDLS and CDR2 is YYNGEE. The CDR3 is 14 residues long. The ends were cut back, 5 bases at V and 0 bases at J, with 10 bases in the middle.

The chain couples TRBV6-5 to TRBJ2-7, with D tentatively TRBD1 (6 bases). CDR1 is MNHEY, CDR2 SVGAGI, per germline. Trimming took 2 bases from V and 0 from J, leaving 8 bases between them. The CDR3 sequence is 14 residues long. The CDR3 DNA reads TGTGCCAGCAGTTACGGGGGCGTCTCCTACGAGCAGTACTTC. It yields the protein CASSYGGVSYEQYF.

This clonotype came up a few times. The J gene is TRBJ2-3, the V gene TRBV28; no clear D gene. Germline V CDR1 and CDR2: MDHEN, SYDVKM. The CDR3 spans 11 residues. V lost 2 bases, J lost 5 bases, and 2 bases lay in between. The CDR3 DNA follows: TGTGCCAGCAGTTTACAAGATACGCAGTATTTT. It translates to CASSLQDTQYF.

Concerning this clonotype: At one boundary the junction diverges from the germline segment, which might be a read error. The genes are TRBV11-2 and TRBJ2-7; 9 positions match TRBD1. CDR1 is SGHAT and CDR2 is FQNNGV in the germline V gene. This CDR3 spans 14 amino acids. Written as DNA, the CDR3 is TGTGCCAGCAGCTTACGGGACAGGGTTGTCGAGCAGAACTTC. As protein: CASSLRDRVVEQNF.

This sequence joins TRBV9 and TRBJ2-5, with D tentatively TRBD1 or TRBD2 (5 bases each). Germline-derived CDR1 and CDR2 are SGDLS and YYNGEE. The V and J ends lost 3 bases and 7 bases respectively, with 16 bases between them. This CDR3 is 14 amino acids long. CDR3 region: CASSAQVLGGTQYF. The CDR3 nucleotides read TGTGCCAGCAGCGCACAGGTTTTAGGAGGGACCCAGTACTTC.

This clonotype was detected only a few times. The chain carries TRBV7-9 and TRBJ1-2, with D perhaps TRBD1 (5 bases). Trimming pared 5 bases from V and 6 bases from J, leaving 13 bases between. This CDR3 has 13 amino acids. CDR1 and CDR2 from the germline V gene are SEHNR and FQNEAQ (reference sequence). The CDR3 DNA follows: TGTGCCAGCAGCCCGGGACTGGTCGATGGCTACACCTTC. It codes for CASSPGLVDGYTF.

In DNA, the CDR3 is TGTGCCAGCAGCTTAGGCCACAACAGCCGGATTAGCAATCAGCCCCAGCATTTT. Protein: CASSLGHNSRISNQPQHF. The V and J genes are TRBV7-9 and TRBJ1-5, with D unclear. Germline CDR1 is SEHNR and CDR2 is FQNEAQ (reference sequence). This CDR3 is built from 18 residues. Trimming removed 1 base at V and 0 bases at J, with 16 bases between.

V and J are TRBV29-1 and TRBJ2-5; a possible D gene is TRBD1 (5 bases). This CDR3 spans 12 amino acids. CDR1 and CDR2 from the germline V gene are SQVTM and ANQGSEA. V was cut by 4 bases and J by 2 bases, with 8 bases left in between. In DNA form, the CDR3 reads TGCAGCGTTGGGCCAGGGCAAGAGACCCAGTACTTC. It codes for CSVGPGQETQYF.

V and J are TRBV29-1 and TRBJ2-3; 9 nucleotides match TRBD2. The CDR3 is 14 amino acids. V lost 7 bases to trimming and J lost 2 bases; unmatched junction nucleotides: 7. CDR1 is SQVTM, CDR2 ANQGSEA, per germline. CDR3 residues: CSGNRGGDTDTQYF. CDR3 DNA: TGCAGCGGCAACCGCGGGGGGGACACAGATACGCAGTATTTT.

The chain employs TRBV14 and TRBJ2-7; TRBD1 aligns across 8 bases. Germline trimming cut 2 bases from V and 7 bases from J; bases unmatched to any gene: 10. Germline V lookup: CDR1 SGHDN, CDR2 FVKESK. CDR3 length: 15 residues. The DNA of the CDR3 is TGTGCCAGCAGCCAATACACAGGGGGGCCTTGGGAGCAGTACTTC. It yields the protein CASSQYTGGPWEQYF. Full variable domain (remainder filled in from reference TRBV14 and TRBJ2-7): EAGVTQFPSHSVIEKGQTVTLRCDPISGHDNLYWYRRVMGKEIKFLLHFVKESKQDESGMPNNRFLAERTGGTYSTLKVQPAELEDSGVYFCASSQYTGGPWEQYFGPGTRLTVT.

The chain combines TRBV29-1 with TRBJ2-3; D is perhaps TRBD2 (5 bases). The CDR3 has 13 amino acids. CDR1 is SQVTM and CDR2 is ANQGSEA in the germline V gene. V lost 4 bases and J 6 bases, leaving 14 bases between the germline ends. Here the CDR3 DNA reads TGCAGCGTTGGAGCGGTCCCCAGGGATACGCAGTATTTT. Translated, it gives CSVGAVPRDTQYF.

V gene TRBV5-1 combines with J gene TRBJ1-2, with D hard to call. The V gene lost 1 base and the J gene lost 6 bases, with 7 bases spanning the gap. This CDR3 comprises 12 residues. The germline CDR1 and CDR2 sequences are SGHRS and YFSETQ. CDR3 in amino acids: CASSLIGDGYTF. The CDR3 nucleotides are TGCGCCAGCAGCTTGATTGGCGATGGCTACACCTTC. The complete variable domain, with remaining parts taken from reference TRBV5-1 and TRBJ1-2, reads KAGVTQTPRYLIKTRGQQVTLSCSPISGHRSVSWYQQTPGQGLQFLFEYFSETQRNKGNFPGRFSGRQFSNSRSEMNVSTLELGDSALYLCASSLIGDGYTFGSGTRLTVV.

This clonotype has just a few counts. V is TRBV28 and J is TRBJ2-1, with 10 bases fitting TRBD1. This CDR3 spans 15 amino acids. The V gene end was trimmed by 6 bases and the J gene end by 8 bases; junction bases not matched to a gene: 10. The germline V gene encodes CDR1 MDHEN and CDR2 SYDVKM. DNA of the CDR3: TGTGCCAGCAGCTCCAGTCCCGGGACAGGGGATGAGCAGTTCTTC. Its translation: CASSSSPGTGDEQFF.